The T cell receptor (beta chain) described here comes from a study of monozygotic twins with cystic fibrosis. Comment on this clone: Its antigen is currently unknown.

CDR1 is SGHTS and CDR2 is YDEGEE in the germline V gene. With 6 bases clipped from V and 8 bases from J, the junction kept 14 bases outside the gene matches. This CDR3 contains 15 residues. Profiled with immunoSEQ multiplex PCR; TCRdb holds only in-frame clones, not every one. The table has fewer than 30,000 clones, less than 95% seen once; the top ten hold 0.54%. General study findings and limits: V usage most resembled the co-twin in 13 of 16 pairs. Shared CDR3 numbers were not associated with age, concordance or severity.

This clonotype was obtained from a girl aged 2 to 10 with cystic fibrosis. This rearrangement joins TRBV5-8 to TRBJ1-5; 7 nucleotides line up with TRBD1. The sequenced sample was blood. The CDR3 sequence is CASMMNTGEDEPQHF. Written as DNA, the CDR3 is TGTGCCAGCATGATGAATACAGGGGAGGATGAGCCCCAGCATTTT.